What follows are 27 T cell receptor beta chains derived from one specimen sequenced in a study of early T cells in non-severe SARS-CoV-2 infection (dated by TCRdb to about 2021). The library was prepared using 5' RACE. Sequenced on a NextSeq 500. TCRdb itself trimmed the public reads at Q25 with fastp, ran MiXCR and retained productive beta chains. CDR3 protein sequences are deduplicated, and each keeps its most common genes and DNA. The table for this sample lists tens of thousands of distinct CDR3 sequences; approximately 11% of them were counted only once. The leading ten clones occupy 9.5% to 15% of the sample. The sample in question was whole blood, obtained at baseline. These receptors all come from an adult who was a healthcare worker with PCR-confirmed SARS-CoV-2 infection or an uninfected control (not recorded which).

This clonotype was counted many times. The V call is TRBV6-1, the J call TRBJ1-5; the D is unclear. Germline V CDR1 and CDR2: MNHNS, SASEGT. Deletions cut 5 bases from V and 1 base from J, with 3 bases between. This CDR3 has 12 amino acids. The CDR3 sequence: CASSQSNQPQHF. CDR3 sequence (DNA): TGTGCCAGCAGTCAGAGCAATCAGCCCCAGCATTTT.

The chain links TRBV5-1 to TRBJ1-6; a possible D gene is TRBD1 (5 bases). V was shortened by 0 bases and J by 9 bases, with 7 bases between the two germline ends. The CDR3 totals 13 residues. The germline gives CDR1 SGHRS, CDR2 YFSETQ. This chain's CDR3 is CASSLGQSSPLHF. Here the CDR3 DNA reads TGCGCCAGCAGCTTGGGACAGTCTTCACCCCTCCACTTT.

This clonotype was counted only a few times. CDR3 region: CASSVASGGNTGELFF. The CDR3 nucleotides read TGTGCCAGCAGTGTTGCTAGCGGGGGGAACACCGGGGAGCTGTTTTTT. This chain uses TRBV2 with TRBJ2-2; TRBD2 aligns across 10 bases. The J segment lost 1 base and the V segment lost 4 bases, leaving 3 bases of the junction unmatched. The CDR3 loop spans 16 amino acids. Germline V CDR1 and CDR2: SNHLY, FYNNEI.

The chain uses TRBV7-2 and TRBJ1-4; D possibly corresponds to TRBD1 (6 bases). Germline CDR1 reads SGHTA; CDR2 reads FQGNSA. V was trimmed by 5 bases and J by 5 bases, leaving 15 bases between them. The CDR3 contains 15 residues. CDR3 nucleotide sequence: TGTGCCAGCAGCCGAGGGGGAGGCATAAATGAAAAACTGTTTTTT. Amino acid sequence: CASSRGGGINEKLFF.

This clonotype occurred a few times. The chain uses TRBV5-1 and TRBJ1-1; no clear D. V was shortened by 7 bases and J by 0 bases, with 10 bases between the two germline ends. Per the germline V gene, CDR1 is SGHRS and CDR2 is YFSETQ. CDR3 length: 13 amino acids. DNA of the CDR3: TGCGCCAGCGGAAATACACTGAACACTGAAGCTTTCTTT. Protein sequence: CASGNTLNTEAFF.

The sample holds many counts of this clonotype. The chain employs TRBV11-2 and TRBJ2-2; either TRBD1 or TRBD2 may fit D (5 bases each). This CDR3 has 14 amino acids. Trimming removed 0 bases at V and 6 bases at J, with 8 bases between. Germline V gene data show CDR1 as SGHAT and CDR2 as FQNNGV. The CDR3 DNA is TGTGCCAGCAGCTTAGAGTGGGGACCCGGGGAGCTGTTTTTT. It is translated as CASSLEWGPGELFF.

The chain combines TRBV29-1 with TRBJ1-1; D unclear. This CDR3 contains 14 residues. Trimming cost V 6 bases and J 0 bases, with 14 bases left between them. The germline CDR1 and CDR2 sequences are SQVTM and ANQGSEA. The DNA of the CDR3 is TGCAGCGTCGAGGAGTCCCGGGTGAACACTGAAGCTTTCTTT. Translating it yields CSVEESRVNTEAFF.

This chain connects TRBV11-2 to TRBJ2-5; 9 bases align to TRBD2. The CDR3 extends over 16 amino acids. Losses at the gene ends were 4 bases for V and 5 bases for J; bases not matched to a gene: 11. From germline, CDR1 is SGHAT and CDR2 FQNNGV. CDR3: CASSSSLLAGIETQYF. The CDR3 nucleotides read TGTGCCAGCAGCTCCTCCTTACTAGCGGGTATTGAGACCCAGTACTTC.

This clonotype was counted a few times. This chain links TRBV29-1 with TRBJ1-1, with D perhaps matching TRBD1 (5 bases). V was pared by 8 bases and J by 3 bases, with 13 bases between. The CDR3 extends over 12 amino acids. Germline-derived CDR1 and CDR2 are SQVTM and ANQGSEA. CDR3 sequence (DNA): TGCAGCTGCCGACCGGGGGACACTGAAGCTTTCTTT. Translated, it gives CSCRPGDTEAFF.

This clonotype has a count of ten or more. J is TRBJ1-6 and V is TRBV12-3 or TRBV12-4; no clear D. Trimming cost V 2 bases and J 8 bases, with 13 bases left between them. The CDR3 is 15 amino acids. CDR3 bases: TGTGCCAGCAGTTTAAGAGGCCTTTTCTATTCACCCCTCCACTTT. Translation gives CASSLRGLFYSPLHF.

In this sample, this clonotype turned up a few times. This rearrangement joins TRBV7-2 to TRBJ2-2; tentative D call: TRBD2 (5 bases). V lost 6 bases and J lost 7, with 12 bases in between. This CDR3 contains 13 residues. The germline V gene encodes CDR1 SGHTA and CDR2 FQGNSA. CDR3 protein: CASSLAGGGELFF. CDR3 DNA sequence: TGTGCCAGCAGTCTAGCAGGTGGCGGGGAGCTGTTTTTT.

This clonotype came up a few times. The rearrangement uses TRBV20-1 and TRBJ2-7; D might be TRBD1 or TRBD2, each matching 5 bases. CDR1 is DFQATT and CDR2 is SNEGSKA in the germline V gene (reference sequence). Trimming pared 0 bases from V and 4 bases from J, leaving 10 bases between. The CDR3 covers 13 residues. CDR3 sequence (DNA): TGCAGTGCTAGAGATGGGGGAAAATACGAGCAGTACTTC. Translated, it gives CSARDGGKYEQYF.

This clonotype was recorded many times. The gene calls are TRBV5-1 and TRBJ2-6; perhaps D is TRBD1 or TRBD2 (5 bases each). The CDR3 contains 16 residues. Germline lookup yields CDR1 SGHRS and CDR2 YFSETQ. Trimming took off 4 bases at V and 0 bases at J, with 11 bases between the two ends. The CDR3 DNA is TGCGCCAGCAGCAGGGACCGGAGCTCTGGGGCCAACGTCCTGACTTTC. As protein: CASSRDRSSGANVLTF.

The rearrangement links TRBV7-8 to TRBJ1-5; D is unresolved. Trimming stripped 2 bases from V and 11 bases from J, with 16 bases between. The CDR3 is 14 amino acids. Germline V gene data show CDR1 as SGHVS and CDR2 as FQNEAQ. CDR3: CASSLTDTGGTQHF. In nucleotides, the CDR3 is TGTGCCAGCAGCTTAACGGATACTGGTGGTACCCAGCATTTT. Looking up the rest from reference TRBV7-8 and TRBJ1-5 gives the full variable domain: GAGVSQSPRYKVAKRGQDVALRCDPISGHVSLFWYQQALGQGPEFLTYFQNEAQLDKSGLPSDRFFAERPEGSVSTLKIQRTQQEDSAVYLCASSLTDTGGTQHFGDGTRLSIL.

This clonotype was observed a handful of times. This sequence joins TRBV30 and TRBJ2-5; D unresolved. CDR1 GTSNPN and CDR2 SVGIG come from the germline V gene (reference sequence). The CDR3 covers 12 residues. V was shortened by 2 bases and J by 3 bases, with 7 bases between the two germline ends. The CDR3 is CAWSIAEETQYF. CDR3 nucleotide sequence: TGTGCCTGGAGTATTGCAGAAGAGACCCAGTACTTC.

The chain links TRBV5-6 to TRBJ1-5; TRBD1 matches 7 bases. V shed 4 bases and J 5 bases; nucleotides not matched to a gene: 3. Germline V lookup: CDR1 SGHDT, CDR2 YYEEEE. The CDR3 length is 13 residues. CDR3 loop: CASSADRDQPQHF. The CDR3 nucleotides are TGTGCCAGCAGCGCCGACAGGGATCAGCCCCAGCATTTT.

There are a few counts of this clonotype. This sequence joins TRBV11-2 and TRBJ2-1; 7 nucleotides align to TRBD1. After removal of 5 bases from V and 4 bases from J, the junction contained 14 bases not matched to a gene. The CDR3 is made up of 17 amino acids. Germline V CDR1 and CDR2: SGHAT, FQNNGV. CDR3 coding DNA: TGTGCCAGCAGCCATCGACAGGGCCTTCAGGGGTACAATGAGCAGTTCTTC. As protein: CASSHRQGLQGYNEQFF.

This clonotype was observed many times. The gene calls are TRBV7-6 and TRBJ2-5, with no clear D. Germline lookup yields CDR1 SGHVS and CDR2 FNYEAQ. The CDR3 length is 11 residues. The germline V and J ends were trimmed by 2 bases and 7 bases, with 5 bases remaining between them. The DNA of the CDR3 is TGTGCCAGCAGCTTAAAAGGGACCCAGTACTTC. Protein: CASSLKGTQYF.

On this clonotype: A much larger clone sits a single nucleotide away, making a read error possible. J is TRBJ2-1 and V is TRBV11-2, with TRBD2 matching 9 bases. The CDR3 length is 16 residues. Looked up from germline, CDR1 is SGHAT and CDR2 is FQNNGV. CDR3: CASSLVGLAGRHEQLF. As DNA, the CDR3 is TGTGCCAGCAGCTTAGTGGGGCTAGCGGGGCGCCATGAGCAGCTCTTC.

CDR3 loop: CAIRRDSEAFF. In nucleotides, the CDR3 is TGTGCCATCAGGCGCGACAGCGAAGCTTTCTTT. V gene TRBV10-3 combines with J gene TRBJ1-1, with a weak D call TRBD1 (5 bases). This CDR3 contains 11 residues. Trimming pared 6 bases from V and 8 bases from J, leaving 10 bases between. CDR1 is ENHRY, CDR2 SYGVKD, per germline.

This clonotype was observed a few times. This chain connects TRBV5-1 to TRBJ2-1; D not certain. Between the trimmed V and J ends, which lost 0 bases and 8 bases, there was a span of 9 bases. Germline assignment: CDR1 SGHRS and CDR2 YFSETQ. CDR3 length equals 13 residues. CDR3 nucleotide sequence: TGCGCCAGCAGCTTGGACATCATCGATGAGCAGTTCTTC. Translation: CASSLDIIDEQFF. The full variable domain, in which reference TRBV5-1 and TRBJ2-1 provide the parts outside the CDR3, is KAGVTQTPRYLIKTRGQQVTLSCSPISGHRSVSWYQQTPGQGLQFLFEYFSETQRNKGNFPGRFSGRQFSNSRSEMNVSTLELGDSALYLCASSLDIIDEQFFGPGTRLTVL.

This clonotype turned up a few times. As DNA, the CDR3 is TGTGCCAGCAACGTTCGAGAGTACCAAGAGACCCAGTACTTC. This codes for CASNVREYQETQYF. The rearrangement links TRBV7-8 to TRBJ2-5; D not certain. The germline CDR1 and CDR2 sequences are SGHVS and FQNEAQ. The CDR3 is 14 amino acids. V shed 7 bases and J shed 0 bases, with 12 bases lying between them.

CDR3 protein: CASSIRIGSLNTGELFF. The CDR3 DNA is TGTGCCAGTAGTATAAGGATCGGATCTTTGAACACCGGGGAGCTGTTTTTT. The rearrangement joins TRBV19 to TRBJ2-2; D gene uncertain. CDR3 length: 17 amino acids. Germline V gene lookup returns CDR1 LNHDA and CDR2 SQIVND (reference sequence). With 2 bases removed from V and 1 base from J, the gap between germline ends came to 14 bases.

V is TRBV14 and J is TRBJ2-3; the match to TRBD2 covers 9 bases. CDR1 is SGHDN and CDR2 is FVKESK in the germline V gene. The CDR3 contains 16 residues. V lost 0 bases to trimming and J lost 2 bases; unmatched junction nucleotides: 3. CDR3 amino acids: CASSQDTSGHTDTQYF. Written as DNA, the CDR3 is TGTGCCAGCAGCCAAGATACTAGCGGGCACACAGATACGCAGTATTTT. Supplemented by reference TRBV14 and TRBJ2-3, the full variable domain reads EAGVTQFPSHSVIEKGQTVTLRCDPISGHDNLYWYRRVMGKEIKFLLHFVKESKQDESGMPNNRFLAERTGGTYSTLKVQPAELEDSGVYFCASSQDTSGHTDTQYFGPGTRLTVL.

CDR3 region: CASSAGTVNNEQFF. CDR3 DNA: TGTGCCAGCAGCGCCGGGACAGTTAACAATGAGCAGTTCTTC. The chain links TRBV5-6 to TRBJ2-1; 7 bases are a match to TRBD1. The V segment lost 4 bases and the J segment 5 bases; nucleotides outside the gene matches: 6. Germline CDR1 reads SGHDT; CDR2 reads YYEEEE. The CDR3 consists of 14 residues.

This clonotype has just a few counts. CDR3 bases: TGTGCCAGCAGTTTTTTGGGCAGGGAGGTGGGCACTGAAGCTTTCTTT. Encoded protein: CASSFLGREVGTEAFF. The chain recombines TRBV12-3 or TRBV12-4 with TRBJ1-1; D possibly corresponds to TRBD1 (5 bases). Between the trimmed V and J ends, which lost 3 bases and 4 bases, there was a span of 18 bases. The CDR3 totals 16 residues.

The CDR3 sequence: CASSRTLSTLSGNTIYF. CDR3 in DNA: TGCGCCAGCAGCCGAACCTTATCGACCCTCTCTGGAAACACCATATATTTT. The V call is TRBV4-1, the J call TRBJ1-3; no clear D gene. Between the trimmed V and J ends, which lost 4 bases and 0 bases, there was a span of 16 bases. Germline CDR1 and CDR2: MGHRA and YSYEKL. The CDR3 loop spans 17 amino acids.